One T cell receptor beta chain is described in this entry. The antigen is not known. This sample was included in a study of cytomegalovirus exposure and HLA in healthy donors. General study points: The authors confirmed in vitro that three CMV-associated chains were specific for CMV antigens. Associated with cytomegalovirus, according to the listing, were 150 to 200 TCR beta chains.

Clones were read by immunoSEQ multiplex PCR, and TCRdb kept only the in-frame ones, dropping some. The sample gives 100,000 to 150,000 clones, roughly 91% of which show up once; 3% to 3.5% is in the top ten. Material for sequencing was PBMCs. This TCR was recovered from a man aged 30 to 45 in good health and CMV-seronegative.

CDR3 sequence (DNA): TGCGCCAGCAGCCAAGTGGGCGGGGGTCGGTACTTC. Its translation is CASSQVGGGRYF. The chain employs TRBV4-1 and TRBJ2-7; TRBD2 aligns across 7 bases. V shed 1 base and J 12 bases; nucleotides not matched to a gene: 6. Germline V lookup: CDR1 MGHRA, CDR2 YSYEKL. This CDR3 spans 12 amino acids.